This T cell receptor (beta chain) comes out of a study of vaccination and CD4 T cells after COVID-19. Treatment here: approximately 11-day PBMC culture with coronavirus spike peptide pools or control peptides (ViraFEST assay). The unexposed donor gave CD4+ T cells before the COVID-19 pandemic (2011-2018). Peptide pool stimulation in ViraFEST expanded antigen-specific T cells, whose TCRs were then sequenced. This clonotype was seen only a few times. Antigen unknown. Cultured CD4+ T-cell DNA underwent Oncomine TCR Beta short-read sequencing. TCRdb independently ran MiXCR on the PCR reads; one entry per CDR3 protein. This table has about 2,700 distinct CDR3 sequences, around 42% appearing once. The origin of this receptor is a human donor in good health. The sequencing sample was made of CD4+ T cells from blood, cultured in vitro.

Here the CDR3 reads CASSQGGPRYF. CDR3 coding DNA: TGTGCCAGCAGCCAAGGTGGACCAAGGTACTTC. This chain joins TRBV14 and TRBJ2-5; D is ambiguous. V lost 1 base to trimming and J lost 13 bases, with 10 bases between them. Germline V gene sequence: CDR1 SGHDN, CDR2 FVKESK. The CDR3 extends over 11 amino acids.